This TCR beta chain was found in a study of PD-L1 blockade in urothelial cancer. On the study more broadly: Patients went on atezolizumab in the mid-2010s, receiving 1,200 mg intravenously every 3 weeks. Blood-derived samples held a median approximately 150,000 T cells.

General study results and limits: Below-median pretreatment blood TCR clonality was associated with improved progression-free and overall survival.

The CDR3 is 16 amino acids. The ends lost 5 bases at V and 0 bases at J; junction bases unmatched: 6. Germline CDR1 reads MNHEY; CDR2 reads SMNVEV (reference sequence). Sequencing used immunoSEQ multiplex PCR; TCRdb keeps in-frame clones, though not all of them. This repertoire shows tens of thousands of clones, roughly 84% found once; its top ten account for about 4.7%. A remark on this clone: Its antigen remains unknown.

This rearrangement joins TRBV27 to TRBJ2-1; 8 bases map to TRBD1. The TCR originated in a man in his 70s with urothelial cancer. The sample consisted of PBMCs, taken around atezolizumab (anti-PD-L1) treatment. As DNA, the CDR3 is TGTGCCAGCAGTGCATACAGGGGGAGCTCCTACAATGAGCAGTTCTTC. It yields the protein CASSAYRGSSYNEQFF.